This TCR beta chain was documented in a study of T-cell reconstitution after alpha-beta-depleted transplantation in children. Germline CDR1 reads MNHNS; CDR2 reads SASEGT. With 8 bases removed from V and 0 bases from J, the gap between germline ends came to 20 bases. The CDR3 sequence is 17 residues long. The TCRbeta library incorporated unique molecular identifiers. TCRdb re-derived calls from the PCR reads in MiXCR, one entry per CDR3 protein. The sample holds around 360,000 distinct CDR3 sequences, 9% to 12% seen once. This clonotype has a count of ten or more. The genes are TRBV6-1 and TRBJ2-4; D call uncertain. This sample comprised PBMCs from the stem cell graft donor, obtained from the stem cell graft. This clonotype was obtained from a human donor who donated a stem cell graft to a child with acute lymphoblastic leukemia. In DNA, the CDR3 is TGTGCCAGCCCTATGGTCTCTCTTTGCGGAGCCAAAAACATTCAGTACTTC. This translates into CASPMVSLCGAKNIQYF.